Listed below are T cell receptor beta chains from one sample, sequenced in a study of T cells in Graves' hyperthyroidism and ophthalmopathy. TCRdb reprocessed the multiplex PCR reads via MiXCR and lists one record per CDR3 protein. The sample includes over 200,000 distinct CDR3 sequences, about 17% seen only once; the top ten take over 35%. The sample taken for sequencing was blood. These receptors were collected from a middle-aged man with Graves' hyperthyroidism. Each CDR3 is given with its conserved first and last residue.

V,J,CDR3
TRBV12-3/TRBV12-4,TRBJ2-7,CASSFLTGTYEQYF
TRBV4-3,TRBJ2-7,CASSQGPEADYEQYF
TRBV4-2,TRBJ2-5,CASSQEGDYLQETQYF
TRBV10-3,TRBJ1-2,CAISEGTGEYGYTF
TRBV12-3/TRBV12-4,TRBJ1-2,CASSSGGQGAYGYTF
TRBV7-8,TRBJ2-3,CASSRPSDTQYF
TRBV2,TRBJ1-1,CASSESPDYRTEAFF
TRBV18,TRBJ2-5,CASSPPTTQETQYF
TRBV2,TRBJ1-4,CASLLGGDGEKLFF
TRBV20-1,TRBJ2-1,CSAPPSGGRNEQFF
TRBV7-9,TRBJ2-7,CASTLPEQGHKQYF
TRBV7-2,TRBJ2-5,CASSLREETQYF
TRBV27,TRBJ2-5,CASSFGRFQETQYF
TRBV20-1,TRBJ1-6,CSGWPGFSSPLHF
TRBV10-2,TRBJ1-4,CASSTPGTDEKLFF
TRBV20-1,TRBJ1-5,CSASDRGGWQPQHF
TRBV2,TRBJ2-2,CASRAQTGAVTGELFF
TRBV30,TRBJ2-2,CAWKAGTGELFF
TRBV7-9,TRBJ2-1,CASSTTSGDEQFF
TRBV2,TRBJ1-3,CASSPTGVSGNTIYF
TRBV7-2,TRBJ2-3,CASRPPFGAATDTQYF
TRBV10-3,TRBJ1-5,CAISETGNQPQHF
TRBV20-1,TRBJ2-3,CSATGAGQGSLDTQYF
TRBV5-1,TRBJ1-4,CASSSGTTGEEKLFF
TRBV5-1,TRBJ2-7,CASSPQSRGQEQYF
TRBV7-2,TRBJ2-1,CASSLTSGENEQFF
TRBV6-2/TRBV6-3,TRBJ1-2,CASSSSSNYGYTF
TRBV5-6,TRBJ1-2,CASSPRDRVYGYTF
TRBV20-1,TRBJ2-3,CSARETSFSTDTQYF
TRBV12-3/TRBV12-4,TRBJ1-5,CASTNGGQPQHF
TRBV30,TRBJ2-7,CAWSVLQGDVGEQYF
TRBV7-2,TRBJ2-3,CASSGRGSDTQYF
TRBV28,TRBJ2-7,CASSLGGANEQYF
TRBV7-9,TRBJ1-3,CASSPKGGNTIYF
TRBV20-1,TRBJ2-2,CSAISGTGLTGELFF
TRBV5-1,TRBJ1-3,CASSQTRQSLPGNTIYF
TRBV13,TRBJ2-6,CASSSPGGANVLTF
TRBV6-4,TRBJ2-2,CASSPRHNTGELFF
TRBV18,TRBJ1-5,CASSPLEGQPQHF
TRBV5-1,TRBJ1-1,CASSAATGTVNTEAFF
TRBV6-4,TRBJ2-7,CASSDSSANEQYF
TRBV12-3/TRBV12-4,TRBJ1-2,CASSSRVGYTF
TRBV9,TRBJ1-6,CASQTHYNSPLHF
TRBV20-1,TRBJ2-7,CSAGGGGPQEQYF
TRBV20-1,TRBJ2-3,CSARRTGGDTQYF
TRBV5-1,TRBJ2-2,CASSKSTGSNTGELFF
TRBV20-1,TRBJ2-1,CSATGYRGANNEQFF
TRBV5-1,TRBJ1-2,CASSLAGGNNYGYTF
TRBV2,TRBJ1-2,CASSVGQNYGYTF
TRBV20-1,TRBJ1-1,CSAEGGSPEAFF
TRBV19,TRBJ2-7,CASSFRDSYEQYF
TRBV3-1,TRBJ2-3,CASSARDSTDTQYF
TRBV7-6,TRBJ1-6,CASSLGQGVSPLHF
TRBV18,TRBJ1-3,CASSPAGIGSGNTIYF
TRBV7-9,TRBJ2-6,CASGFSGANVLTF
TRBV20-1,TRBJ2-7,CSARGVGGDIYEQYF
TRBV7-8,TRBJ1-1,CASSLEGQNTEAFF
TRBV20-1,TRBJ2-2,CSARGSPNTGELFF
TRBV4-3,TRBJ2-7,CASSLYRDSLYEQYF